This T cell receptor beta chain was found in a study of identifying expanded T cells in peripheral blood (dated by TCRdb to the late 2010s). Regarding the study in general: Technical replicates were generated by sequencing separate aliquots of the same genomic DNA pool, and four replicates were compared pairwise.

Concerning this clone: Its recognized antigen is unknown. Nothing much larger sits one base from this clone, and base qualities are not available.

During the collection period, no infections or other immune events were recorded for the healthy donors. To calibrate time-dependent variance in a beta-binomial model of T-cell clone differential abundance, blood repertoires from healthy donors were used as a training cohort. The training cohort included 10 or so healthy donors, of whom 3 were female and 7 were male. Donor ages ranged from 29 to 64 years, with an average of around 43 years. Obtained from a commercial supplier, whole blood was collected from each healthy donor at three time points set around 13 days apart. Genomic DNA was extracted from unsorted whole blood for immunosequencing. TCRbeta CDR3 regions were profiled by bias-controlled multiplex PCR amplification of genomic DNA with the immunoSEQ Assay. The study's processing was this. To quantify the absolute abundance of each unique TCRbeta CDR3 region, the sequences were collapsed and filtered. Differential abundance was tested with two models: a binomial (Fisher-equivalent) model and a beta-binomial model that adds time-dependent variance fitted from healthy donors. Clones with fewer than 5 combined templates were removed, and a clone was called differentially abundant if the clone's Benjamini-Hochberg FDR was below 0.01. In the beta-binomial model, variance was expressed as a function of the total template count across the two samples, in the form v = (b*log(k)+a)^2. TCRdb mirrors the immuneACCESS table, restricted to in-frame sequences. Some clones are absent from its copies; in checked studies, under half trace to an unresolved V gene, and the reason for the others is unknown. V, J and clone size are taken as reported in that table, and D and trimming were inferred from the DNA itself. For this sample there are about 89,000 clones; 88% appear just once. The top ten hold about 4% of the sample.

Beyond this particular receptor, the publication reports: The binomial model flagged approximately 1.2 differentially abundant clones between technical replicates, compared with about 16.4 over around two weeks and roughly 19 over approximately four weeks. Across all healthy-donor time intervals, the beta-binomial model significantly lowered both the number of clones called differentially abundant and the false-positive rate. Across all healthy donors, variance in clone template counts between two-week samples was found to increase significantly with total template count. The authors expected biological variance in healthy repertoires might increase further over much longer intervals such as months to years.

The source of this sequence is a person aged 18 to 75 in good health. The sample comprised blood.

The nucleotides are TGTGCCAGCAGCTTATTACGGGATTCACCCCTCCACTTT. This sequence encodes CASSLLRDSPLHF. Rearrangement joined TRBV11-2 to TRBJ1-6; the D gene cannot be resolved reliably. Cut back by 2 bases and 8 bases, the V and J ends lie 7 bases apart. Measured from the cysteine to the phenylalanine, the CDR3 is 13 residues long. The only DNA kept is the CDR3, 39 bases in frame from the first base. The germline V gene provides CDR1 SGHAT and CDR2 FQNNGV.